This TCR beta chain was documented in a study of spatial heterogeneity in lung cancer. Time point reported: blood at routine non-recurrence follow-up after resection. Material for sequencing was whole RNA from tumor, nontumor lung or frozen PBMC, left unsorted. TCRdb analysed the 5' RACE reads with MiXCR anew, one entry per CDR3 protein. The data show tens of thousands of distinct CDR3 sequences, under 8% seen once. The CDR3 length is 13 residues. V gave up 7 bases and J gave up 4 bases, with 14 bases separating them. Germline CDR1 and CDR2: ENHRY and SYGVKD. This specimen consisted of PBMCs, obtained at follow-up. The gene calls are TRBV10-3 and TRBJ2-7; D not resolved. The sequence came from a female donor with early-stage non-small cell lung cancer. In DNA form, the CDR3 reads TGTGCCATCACCAAGGGATTAAGATACGAGCAGTACTTC. Residues: CAITKGLRYEQYF.